This T cell receptor beta chain emerged from a study of T cells in Graves' hyperthyroidism and ophthalmopathy. Fresh peripheral blood, roughly 9.3 ml, was the source of the PBMCs. RNA transcripts yielded amplified TCR beta CDR3 regions. First-round RT-PCR with HTBI primers amplified the TCR CDR3 region. One entry per CDR3 protein, called by TCRdb with MiXCR from the multiplex PCR reads. The sample has about 290,000 distinct CDR3 sequences; 10% to 15% are singletons. This clonotype was observed at least ten times. The CDR3 length is 13 residues. V was trimmed by 9 bases and J by 3 bases, leaving 14 bases between them. The V gene's germline CDR1 is LNHNV and CDR2 YYDKDF (reference sequence).

The sequence was obtained from a woman in her 30s with Graves' hyperthyroidism that later progressed to Graves' ophthalmopathy. The genes are TRBV15 and TRBJ2-5; unclear D gene. Sequenced sample: blood. The CDR3 reads CATAEQEEETQYF. As DNA, the CDR3 is TGTGCCACTGCCGAGCAAGAAGAAGAGACCCAGTACTTC.